These T cell receptor beta chains were read from a single sample in a study of blood T cell repertoires in COVID-19. Clones were read by immunoSEQ multiplex PCR, and TCRdb kept only the in-frame ones, dropping some. This table has about 150,000 clones, approximately 80% appearing once. Sequences were obtained from peripheral blood. The receptor source for this set is a woman in her forties or fifties with acute or convalescent COVID-19. Each CDR3 is given with its conserved first and last residue. The D gene is left open where the match is weak. Size values are once, few and many counts, or a class for expanded clones, and some rows have none.

-	TRBV7-3	-	TRBJ2-2	TGTGCCAGCAGCAACCGGGTCCCGAACACCGGGGAGCTGTTTTTT	CASSNRVPNTGELFF
-	TRBV9	-	TRBJ1-4	TGTGCCAGCAGCGTAACTTCCGGTAATGAAAAACTGTTTTTT	CASSVTSGNEKLFF
few	TRBV3-1/TRBV3-2	TRBD2	TRBJ2-1	TGTGCCAGCAGTCCGACTAGCGGGGTCTACAATGAGCAGTTCTTC	CASSPTSGVYNEQFF
-	TRBV5-1	-	TRBJ1-1	TGCGCCAGCAGCTTGGGACAGCTAAACCCTGAAGCTTTCTTT	CASSLGQLNPEAFF
-	TRBV19	TRBD1	TRBJ2-2	TGTGCCAGTGGGACAGGGAGGACCGGGGAGCTGTTTTTT	CASGTGRTGELFF
-	TRBV6-1	-	TRBJ1-5	TGTGCCAGCAGTGAAGGCCAGGGGCTGGGTCAGCCCCAGCATTTT	CASSEGQGLGQPQHF
once	TRBV3-1/TRBV3-2	TRBD1	TRBJ1-1	TGTGCCAGCAGCCAACAGGGGGCTGCTGAAGCTTTCTTT	CASSQQGAAEAFF
-	TRBV4-1	-	TRBJ1-2	TGCGCCAGCAGCCAATCTGACTATGGCTACACCTTC	CASSQSDYGYTF
-	TRBV19	-	TRBJ2-5	TGTGCCAGTAGTAGAATGGACAGCCAAGAGACCCAGTACTTC	CASSRMDSQETQYF
-	TRBV7-9	-	TRBJ2-1	TGTGCCAGCACCGTGTTAGGAGTCGACTCCTACAATGAGCAGTTCTTC	CASTVLGVDSYNEQFF
-	TRBV2	TRBD1	TRBJ1-5	TGTGCCAGCAGCCCGGACAGGCGTCAGCCCCAGCATTTT	CASSPDRRQPQHF
few	TRBV9	TRBD1	TRBJ2-2	TGTGCCAGCAGCACCGGGACAGGAGGCACCGGGGAGCTGTTTTTT	CASSTGTGGTGELFF
-	TRBV25-1	TRBD1	TRBJ1-1	TGTGCCAGCACCGCAGGGGGCTGGTACACTGAAGCTTTCTTT	CASTAGGWYTEAFF
-	TRBV10-3	TRBD1	TRBJ1-4	TGTGCCATCAGTGAGGGAGGAGGGGGCGCGGAAAAACTGTTTTTT	CAISEGGGGAEKLFF
-	TRBV5-1	TRBD1	TRBJ2-2	TGCGCCAGCAGCTTGTTGGGACAGGGGGAGAACCTAGGCACCGGGGAGCTGTTTTTT	CASSLLGQGENLGTGELFF
-	TRBV28	-	TRBJ2-7	TGTGCCAGCGCTGGTGGGGACAACTCCTACGAGCAGTACTTC	CASAGGDNSYEQYF
-	TRBV10-3	TRBD2	TRBJ2-5	TGTGCCATCAGACCGGGACTACCTCAAGAGACCCAGTACTTC	CAIRPGLPQETQYF
-	TRBV5-6	TRBD1	TRBJ1-6	TGTGCCAGCAGCCTGGAACGGACAGGTCGGTTCAAGAATTCACCCCTCCACTTT	CASSLERTGRFKNSPLHF
-	TRBV7-2	-	TRBJ2-1	TGTGCCAGCAGCTTGTTTAAAAATGAGCAGTTCTTC	CASSLFKNEQFF
-	TRBV7-2	-	TRBJ2-3	TGTGCCAGCCAGATTTTTGGTGCAGATACGCAGTATTTT	CASQIFGADTQYF
-	TRBV19	TRBD2	TRBJ2-2	TGTGCCAGTAGTATGTATACTAGCGGGGGCCCGAACACCGGGGAGCTGTTTTTT	CASSMYTSGGPNTGELFF
-	TRBV6-5	TRBD1	TRBJ1-4	TGTGCCAGCAGCCCGCGGACAGGGAGGGAAAAACTGTTTTTT	CASSPRTGREKLFF
-	TRBV28	-	TRBJ1-6	TGTGCCAGCAGTTTCTTGGGAGTAAATTCACCCCTCCACTTT	CASSFLGVNSPLHF
-	TRBV27	TRBD1	TRBJ2-7	TGTGCCAGCAATCGAGGTGGGACAGGGTACCAGCAGTACTTC	CASNRGGTGYQQYF